The next 16 T cell receptor beta chains were all read from a single sample in a study of CD8+ T cells in alopecia areata. RNA was isolated and reverse transcribed to cDNA, the sequencing template. Only in-frame clones appear in the TCRdb table, and some are missing; sequencing was by immunoSEQ multiplex PCR. The sample includes roughly 100,000 clones, 55% seen only once; the top ten take 7.5% to 9%. Sequencing was done on a sample of CD4+ T cells sorted from blood. The receptors originated from a human donor in good health.

The chain combines TRBV5-1 with TRBJ2-1; D is uncertain. From germline, CDR1 is SGHRS and CDR2 YFSETQ. The CDR3 length is 16 residues. V was cut by 0 bases and J by 9 bases, with 19 bases left in between. The CDR3 is CASSLAGGLGRSEQFF. CDR3 DNA sequence: TGCGCCAGCAGCTTGGCAGGCGGCCTCGGACGTTCTGAGCAGTTCTTC.

This clone has only a few counts. The gene calls are TRBV6-6 and TRBJ1-2; TRBD1 matches 8 bases. This CDR3 region has 12 residues. The V segment lost 6 bases and the J segment 8 bases; nucleotides outside the gene matches: 5. The germline V gene has CDR1 MNHNY and CDR2 SVGAGI (reference sequence). The CDR3, as DNA: TGTGCCAGCAGCCCCAGACAGGGGGGCTACACCTTC. It specifies CASSPRQGGYTF.

This clone was seen more than once but under ten times. CDR3 DNA sequence: TGTGCCAGCAGTTACGGGCCGACTGAAAAACTGTTTTTT. It codes for CASSYGPTEKLFF. The rearrangement joins TRBV6-5 to TRBJ1-4; D gene uncertain. Germline V gene data show CDR1 as MNHEY and CDR2 as SVGAGI. CDR3 size: 13 residues. V was trimmed by 2 bases and J by 7 bases, leaving 8 bases between them.

This chain joins TRBV5-1 and TRBJ2-1; D gene uncertain. Trimming pared 4 bases from V and 5 bases from J, leaving 4 bases between. Germline loops: CDR1 SGHRS, CDR2 YFSETQ. The CDR3 is made up of 11 amino acids. The CDR3 is CASSIDNEQFF. CDR3 bases: TGCGCCAGCAGCATCGACAATGAGCAGTTCTTC.

The chain recombines TRBV18 with TRBJ2-5, with 7 bases fitting TRBD1. Germline V gene data show CDR1 as KGHSH and CDR2 as LQKENI. V shed 3 bases and J 2 bases; nucleotides not matched to a gene: 15. This CDR3 is built from 18 residues. The CDR3 sequence: CASSPLTGTAIAQETQYF. In DNA, the CDR3 is TGTGCCAGCTCACCCCTCACCGGGACAGCGATAGCACAAGAGACCCAGTACTTC. The full variable domain, rest sourced from reference TRBV18 and TRBJ2-5, is NAGVMQNPRHLVRRRGQEARLRCSPMKGHSHVYWYRQLPEEGLKFMVYLQKENIIDESGMPKERFSAEFPKEGPSILRIQQVVRGDSAAYFCASSPLTGTAIAQETQYFGPGTRLLVL.

DNA for the CDR3: TGTGCCAGCAGCCCCCAGGGTCCCTACGAGCAGTACTTC. Protein product: CASSPQGPYEQYF. V gene TRBV7-2 combines with J gene TRBJ2-7, with a tentative D call TRBD1 (5 bases). The CDR3 totals 13 residues. V was shortened by 5 bases and J by 2 bases, with 10 bases between the two germline ends. Germline CDR1 reads SGHTA; CDR2 reads FQGNSA.

This clone was found a few times. The J gene is TRBJ2-6, the V gene TRBV18, with 7 bases identical to TRBD1. Trimming cost V 3 bases and J 2 bases; bases outside gene matches: 7. Germline assignment: CDR1 KGHSH and CDR2 LQKENI. The CDR3 is 17 amino acids. For the CDR3, the DNA is TGTGCCAGCTCACCCCTCAAGACAGGGACTGGGGCCAACGTCCTGACTTTC. It encodes CASSPLKTGTGANVLTF.

The V call is TRBV5-1, the J call TRBJ2-3; D remains unclear. Germline CDR1 SGHRS, CDR2 YFSETQ. V lost 0 bases and J 2 bases, leaving 10 bases between the germline ends. The CDR3 has 15 amino acids. The CDR3 loop reads CASSLVVRYTDTQYF. The CDR3 DNA reads as TGCGCCAGCAGCTTGGTCGTCCGATACACAGATACGCAGTATTTT.

Concerning this clone itself: Other DNA sequences in the same sample also yield this CDR3. The genes are TRBV5-1 and TRBJ2-5; D possibly corresponds to TRBD1 (5 bases). The V gene lost 0 bases and the J gene lost 3 bases, with 6 bases spanning the gap. The CDR3 sequence is 13 residues long. Germline loops: CDR1 SGHRS, CDR2 YFSETQ. The CDR3 DNA reads TGCGCCAGCAGCTTGGTAGGGGAAGAGACCCAGTACTTC. It codes for CASSLVGEETQYF.

The gene calls are TRBV7-2 and TRBJ1-4; no clear D gene. Germline V lookup: CDR1 SGHTA, CDR2 FQGNSA. V was clipped by 1 base and J by 5 bases, with 5 bases between them. This CDR3 has 13 amino acids. The CDR3 spells CASSLGRNEKLFF. The CDR3, as DNA: TGTGCCAGCAGCTTAGGTCGGAATGAAAAACTGTTTTTT. The full variable domain, in which reference TRBV7-2 and TRBJ1-4 provide the parts outside the CDR3, is GAGVSQSPSNKVTEKGKDVELRCDPISGHTALYWYRQSLGQGLEFLIYFQGNSAPDKSGLPSDRFSAERTGGSVSTLTIQRTQQEDSAVYLCASSLGRNEKLFFGSGTQLSVL.

This chain links TRBV11-2 with TRBJ2-2; TRBD2 aligns across 10 bases. Germline CDR1 and CDR2: SGHAT and FQNNGV. The junction had 14 bases not matched to a gene; V was cut back by 4 bases and J by 3 bases. The CDR3 covers 19 residues. Here the CDR3 DNA reads TGTGCCAGCAGCTCCAAGAACGCTAGCGGGGGATCCTACACCGGGGAGCTGTTTTTT. Translating it yields CASSSKNASGGSYTGELFF.

V is TRBV5-1 and J is TRBJ1-1, with 7 bases matching TRBD1. Losses at the gene ends were 4 bases for V and 2 bases for J; bases not matched to a gene: 2. This CDR3 has 13 amino acids. Germline CDR1 SGHRS, CDR2 YFSETQ. CDR3 protein: CASSTGVNTEAFF. CDR3 coding DNA: TGCGCCAGCAGCACAGGGGTTAACACTGAAGCTTTCTTT.

This clone occurred a few times. V and J are TRBV14 and TRBJ2-1, with 13 bases matching TRBD2. The CDR3 has 15 residues. Germline loops: CDR1 SGHDN, CDR2 FVKESK. V gave up 4 bases and J gave up 10 bases; unmatched junction bases: 7. The CDR3, as DNA: TGTGCCAGCAGCCCTGGGACTAGCGGGGTCAGGGAGCAGTTCTTC. It codes for CASSPGTSGVREQFF. The variable domain in full, with the rest retrieved from reference TRBV14 and TRBJ2-1, is EAGVTQFPSHSVIEKGQTVTLRCDPISGHDNLYWYRRVMGKEIKFLLHFVKESKQDESGMPNNRFLAERTGGTYSTLKVQPAELEDSGVYFCASSPGTSGVREQFFGPGTRLTVL.

This clone was seen a handful of times. V is TRBV4-3 and J is TRBJ1-2; D gene uncertain. The CDR3 sequence is 13 residues long. In germline, CDR1 is LGHNA, CDR2 YSLEER. V shed 1 base and J shed 2 bases, with 5 bases lying between them. CDR3 residues: CASSQVGNYGYTF. CDR3 DNA sequence: TGCGCCAGCAGCCAAGTAGGAAACTATGGCTACACCTTC.

The chain recombines TRBV2 with TRBJ2-3, with TRBD1 matching 8 bases. From germline, CDR1 is SNHLY and CDR2 FYNNEI. V trimming: 4 bases; J trimming: 6 bases; junction bases outside the gene matches: 3. The CDR3 extends over 13 amino acids. CDR3 in DNA: TGTGCCAGCAGTGGAACAGGGGGGGATACGCAGTATTTT. Amino acid sequence: CASSGTGGDTQYF. Filled out from reference TRBV2 and TRBJ2-3, the complete variable domain reads EPEVTQTPSHQVTQMGQEVILRCVPISNHLYFYWYRQILGQKVEFLVSFYNNEISEKSEIFDDQFSVERPDGSNFTLKIRSTKLEDSAMYFCASSGTGGDTQYFGPGTRLTVL.

The chain recombines TRBV18 with TRBJ2-7; 9 bases fit TRBD1. V lost 5 bases to trimming and J lost 7 bases; unmatched junction nucleotides: 12. Germline loops: CDR1 KGHSH, CDR2 LQKENI. The CDR3 has 15 residues. The CDR3 DNA reads as TGTGCCAGCTCATCCGTACCGGGACAGGGATCTGAGCAGTACTTC. Encoded protein: CASSSVPGQGSEQYF.